The rows below give T cell receptor beta chains drawn from one sample of a study of blood T cell repertoires in COVID-19. Measured with immunoSEQ multiplex PCR; TCRdb has only the in-frame clones, and not every one. The sample shows hundreds of thousands of clones, nearly 90% of them seen only once. Material for sequencing was peripheral blood. Receptors originate from a woman in her forties who had recovered from COVID-19. The CDR3 runs from the conserved cysteine through the conserved F or W. Fields, in order: J gene, clone size, D gene, V gene, CDR3 protein, CDR3 DNA. A D gene is named only where the DNA matches it firmly. A clone size is listed for some rows: how often the clone was seen (once, few, many), or a class if it is expanded.

J gene: TRBJ2-7
clone size: NA
D gene: TRBD1
V gene: TRBV4-1
CDR3 protein: CASSQGQGNYEQYF
CDR3 DNA: TGCGCCAGCAGCCAGGGACAGGGGAACTACGAGCAGTACTTC

J gene: TRBJ2-1
clone size: NA
D gene: TRBD2
V gene: TRBV9
CDR3 protein: CASSDLGGRLNEQFF
CDR3 DNA: TGTGCCAGCAGCGACCTAGGCGGGAGGTTAAATGAGCAGTTCTTC

J gene: TRBJ1-2
clone size: once
D gene: TRBD1
V gene: TRBV9
CDR3 protein: CASSSHSGQVGGYTF
CDR3 DNA: TGTGCCAGCAGCTCACATTCGGGACAGGTGGGGGGCTACACCTTC

J gene: TRBJ2-2
clone size: once
D gene: NA
V gene: TRBV7-9
CDR3 protein: CASSLSAGELFF
CDR3 DNA: TGTGCCAGCAGCTTGTCAGCCGGGGAGCTGTTTTTT

J gene: TRBJ2-1
clone size: NA
D gene: TRBD1
V gene: TRBV5-8
CDR3 protein: CASSDGTGLKGSNEQFF
CDR3 DNA: TGTGCCAGCAGCGACGGGACAGGGTTGAAGGGATCGAATGAGCAGTTCTTC

J gene: TRBJ1-6
clone size: NA
D gene: NA
V gene: TRBV12-3/TRBV12-4
CDR3 protein: CASKGANNSPLHF
CDR3 DNA: TGTGCCAGCAAAGGGGCCAATAATTCACCCCTCCACTTT

J gene: TRBJ2-3
clone size: NA
D gene: TRBD1
V gene: TRBV28
CDR3 protein: CASSFQGATDTQYF
CDR3 DNA: TGTGCCAGCAGTTTCCAGGGGGCCACAGATACGCAGTATTTT

J gene: TRBJ1-2
clone size: NA
D gene: TRBD1
V gene: TRBV10-3
CDR3 protein: CAISEMGQGANYGYTF
CDR3 DNA: TGTGCCATCAGTGAGATGGGACAGGGAGCCAACTATGGCTACACCTTC

J gene: TRBJ1-6
clone size: NA
D gene: NA
V gene: TRBV7-2
CDR3 protein: CASSPLGSVRDYNSPLHF
CDR3 DNA: TGTGCCAGCAGCCCTCTGGGGTCCGTCAGGGACTATAATTCACCCCTCCACTTT

J gene: TRBJ1-4
clone size: NA
D gene: TRBD1
V gene: TRBV28
CDR3 protein: CASSPGGQFNEKLFF
CDR3 DNA: TGTGCCAGCAGTCCAGGGGGTCAGTTTAATGAAAAACTGTTTTTT

J gene: TRBJ2-5
clone size: NA
D gene: TRBD2
V gene: TRBV6-2/TRBV6-3
CDR3 protein: CASSSRGRAGETQYF
CDR3 DNA: TGTGCCAGCAGTTCACGCGGGAGGGCCGGAGAGACCCAGTACTTC

J gene: TRBJ1-2
clone size: NA
D gene: TRBD1
V gene: TRBV9
CDR3 protein: CASSVAGTGAYGYTF
CDR3 DNA: TGTGCCAGCAGCGTAGCGGGGACAGGGGCCTATGGCTACACCTTC

J gene: TRBJ2-5
clone size: NA
D gene: NA
V gene: TRBV5-6
CDR3 protein: CASSLFGGGREETQYF
CDR3 DNA: TGTGCCAGCAGCTTGTTTGGGGGAGGACGCGAAGAGACCCAGTACTTC

J gene: TRBJ1-2
clone size: NA
D gene: TRBD1
V gene: TRBV12-3/TRBV12-4
CDR3 protein: CASSQTGDYGYTF
CDR3 DNA: TGTGCCAGCAGTCAAACAGGGGACTATGGCTACACCTTC

J gene: TRBJ2-3
clone size: NA
D gene: NA
V gene: TRBV19
CDR3 protein: CASSTAGRTQYF
CDR3 DNA: TGTGCCAGTAGTACGGCGGGGCGTACGCAGTATTTT

J gene: TRBJ2-7
clone size: NA
D gene: TRBD1
V gene: TRBV6-4
CDR3 protein: CASGDRDEQYF
CDR3 DNA: TGTGCCAGCGGCGACAGGGACGAGCAGTACTTC

J gene: TRBJ2-7
clone size: NA
D gene: NA
V gene: TRBV4-3
CDR3 protein: CASSQVHRQDSYGQYF
CDR3 DNA: TGCGCCAGCAGCCAAGTACACCGGCAGGACTCCTACGGGCAGTACTTC

J gene: TRBJ2-3
clone size: once
D gene: TRBD1
V gene: TRBV19
CDR3 protein: CASRRAGTAATDTQYF
CDR3 DNA: TGTGCCAGTAGGAGAGCCGGGACAGCGGCCACAGATACGCAGTATTTT

J gene: TRBJ1-6
clone size: NA
D gene: NA
V gene: TRBV30
CDR3 protein: CAWSVLEGFYGGSPLHF
CDR3 DNA: TGTGCCTGGAGTGTCCTTGAGGGGTTTTATGGAGGGTCACCCCTCCACTTT

J gene: TRBJ1-2
clone size: once
D gene: NA
V gene: TRBV19
CDR3 protein: CASSPPITGGYTF
CDR3 DNA: TGTGCCAGTAGTCCACCAATTACAGGCGGCTACACCTTC

J gene: TRBJ2-2
clone size: NA
D gene: NA
V gene: TRBV5-8
CDR3 protein: CASSTRQAVNTGELFF
CDR3 DNA: TGTGCCAGCAGCACACGACAGGCCGTTAACACCGGGGAGCTGTTTTTT

J gene: TRBJ2-7
clone size: NA
D gene: NA
V gene: TRBV16
CDR3 protein: CASSQLRGTAYEQYF
CDR3 DNA: TGTGCCAGCAGCCAACTCAGGGGGACTGCCTACGAGCAGTACTTC

J gene: TRBJ2-2
clone size: NA
D gene: TRBD2
V gene: TRBV7-2
CDR3 protein: CASSSASGMGELFF
CDR3 DNA: TGTGCCAGCAGCTCGGCTAGCGGGATGGGGGAGCTGTTTTTT

J gene: TRBJ2-7
clone size: NA
D gene: NA
V gene: TRBV5-1
CDR3 protein: CASSLGDEHDEQYF
CDR3 DNA: TGCGCCAGCAGCTTGGGAGATGAGCACGACGAGCAGTACTTC

J gene: TRBJ2-5
clone size: NA
D gene: NA
V gene: TRBV5-1
CDR3 protein: CASSLGSRETQYF
CDR3 DNA: TGCGCCAGCAGCTTGGGATCACGGGAGACCCAGTACTTC

J gene: TRBJ2-1
clone size: NA
D gene: NA
V gene: TRBV11-1
CDR3 protein: CASSLGLASYNEQFF
CDR3 DNA: TGTGCCAGCAGCTTAGGTTTAGCCTCATACAATGAGCAGTTCTTC

J gene: TRBJ2-1
clone size: once
D gene: NA
V gene: TRBV5-5
CDR3 protein: CASSTVVNYNEQFF
CDR3 DNA: TGTGCCAGCAGTACCGTAGTCAACTACAATGAGCAGTTCTTC

J gene: TRBJ2-1
clone size: NA
D gene: NA
V gene: TRBV12-3/TRBV12-4
CDR3 protein: CASSLRRDTEQFF
CDR3 DNA: TGTGCCAGCAGTTTACGCAGGGACACTGAGCAGTTCTTC

J gene: TRBJ1-2
clone size: NA
D gene: TRBD1
V gene: TRBV13
CDR3 protein: CASSLWDRDQAGYTF
CDR3 DNA: TGTGCCAGCAGCTTATGGGACAGGGACCAGGCTGGCTACACCTTC

J gene: TRBJ2-6
clone size: NA
D gene: TRBD1
V gene: TRBV9
CDR3 protein: CASSVLPGQNSGANVLTF
CDR3 DNA: TGTGCCAGCAGCGTACTACCGGGACAGAACTCTGGGGCCAACGTCCTGACTTTC

J gene: TRBJ1-5
clone size: NA
D gene: TRBD1
V gene: TRBV7-9
CDR3 protein: CASSKYRGQGNQPQHF
CDR3 DNA: TGTGCCAGCAGCAAATACAGGGGGCAGGGCAATCAGCCCCAGCATTTT

J gene: TRBJ2-2
clone size: NA
D gene: TRBD2
V gene: TRBV6-5
CDR3 protein: CATQGLVGGELFF
CDR3 DNA: TGTGCCACCCAGGGACTAGTCGGCGGGGAGCTGTTTTTT

J gene: TRBJ2-7
clone size: NA
D gene: TRBD1
V gene: TRBV30
CDR3 protein: CAWGQGRDEQYF
CDR3 DNA: TGTGCCTGGGGACAGGGTCGCGACGAGCAGTACTTC

J gene: TRBJ1-3
clone size: NA
D gene: NA
V gene: TRBV5-4
CDR3 protein: CASSSGHTFSGNTIYF
CDR3 DNA: TGTGCCAGCAGCTCGGGTCACACCTTCTCTGGAAACACCATATATTTT

J gene: TRBJ2-5
clone size: NA
D gene: NA
V gene: TRBV18
CDR3 protein: CASSPRGQNQETQYF
CDR3 DNA: TGTGCCAGCTCACCAAGGGGCCAAAACCAAGAGACCCAGTACTTC

J gene: TRBJ2-4
clone size: NA
D gene: NA
V gene: TRBV19
CDR3 protein: CASSPQVVKNIQYF
CDR3 DNA: TGTGCCAGTAGTCCTCAGGTGGTCAAAAACATTCAGTACTTC

J gene: TRBJ1-5
clone size: once
D gene: NA
V gene: TRBV6-4
CDR3 protein: CASRDNKGNQPQHF
CDR3 DNA: TGTGCCAGCAGGGATAACAAGGGGAATCAGCCCCAGCATTTT

J gene: TRBJ1-2
clone size: NA
D gene: NA
V gene: TRBV12-3/TRBV12-4
CDR3 protein: CASTGNPNYGYTF
CDR3 DNA: TGTGCCAGCACCGGGAACCCTAACTATGGCTACACCTTC

J gene: TRBJ1-2
clone size: NA
D gene: NA
V gene: TRBV6-6
CDR3 protein: CASSNDQAANGYTF
CDR3 DNA: TGTGCCAGCAGTAACGACCAGGCTGCGAATGGCTACACCTTC

J gene: TRBJ2-1
clone size: NA
D gene: NA
V gene: TRBV7-3
CDR3 protein: CASNPGGSGNEQFF
CDR3 DNA: TGTGCCAGCAACCCAGGGGGGTCGGGTAATGAGCAGTTCTTC

J gene: TRBJ1-1
clone size: NA
D gene: NA
V gene: TRBV6-6
CDR3 protein: CASSYDRGNTEAFF
CDR3 DNA: TGTGCCAGCAGTTACGACCGAGGAAACACTGAAGCTTTCTTT

J gene: TRBJ2-7
clone size: NA
D gene: NA
V gene: TRBV5-6
CDR3 protein: CASSLLPGQGSYEQYF
CDR3 DNA: TGTGCCAGCAGCTTGTTGCCGGGACAAGGATCCTACGAGCAGTACTTC

J gene: TRBJ2-1
clone size: few
D gene: NA
V gene: TRBV24-1
CDR3 protein: CATSAELGEKFF
CDR3 DNA: TGTGCCACCAGTGCTGAGCTGGGCGAAAAGTTCTTC

J gene: TRBJ2-7
clone size: NA
D gene: NA
V gene: TRBV6-6
CDR3 protein: CASSYLSSYEQYF
CDR3 DNA: TGTGCCAGCAGTTACCTATCAAGCTACGAGCAGTACTTC

J gene: TRBJ1-2
clone size: NA
D gene: NA
V gene: TRBV7-9
CDR3 protein: CASSLAQNYGYTF
CDR3 DNA: TGTGCCAGCAGCTTAGCACAGAACTATGGCTACACCTTC

J gene: TRBJ2-1
clone size: NA
D gene: NA
V gene: TRBV7-2
CDR3 protein: CASSFFWESEQFF
CDR3 DNA: TGTGCCAGCAGCTTTTTTTGGGAGAGTGAGCAGTTCTTC

J gene: TRBJ1-6
clone size: few
D gene: TRBD1
V gene: TRBV9
CDR3 protein: CASSVAGTDPLHF
CDR3 DNA: TGTGCCAGCAGCGTAGCAGGGACAGACCCCCTCCACTTT

J gene: TRBJ2-7
clone size: NA
D gene: TRBD2
V gene: TRBV19
CDR3 protein: CASGMGGPYEQYF
CDR3 DNA: TGTGCCAGTGGGATGGGAGGGCCCTACGAGCAGTACTTC

J gene: TRBJ2-5
clone size: NA
D gene: TRBD2
V gene: TRBV4-1
CDR3 protein: CASSPLTSGRETQYF
CDR3 DNA: TGCGCCAGCAGCCCCTTGACTAGCGGGAGGGAGACCCAGTACTTC

J gene: TRBJ1-3
clone size: once
D gene: TRBD1
V gene: TRBV11-3
CDR3 protein: CASSYTPDRANTIYF
CDR3 DNA: TGTGCCAGCAGCTACACACCCGACAGGGCGAACACCATATATTTT

J gene: TRBJ1-6
clone size: few
D gene: TRBD1
V gene: TRBV4-1
CDR3 protein: CASSQERDSSSPLHF
CDR3 DNA: TGCGCCAGCAGCCAAGAGAGGGACAGTAGTTCACCCCTCCACTTT

J gene: TRBJ2-1
clone size: NA
D gene: NA
V gene: TRBV5-6
CDR3 protein: CASTGAYNEQFF
CDR3 DNA: TGTGCCAGCACGGGGGCCTACAATGAGCAGTTCTTC

J gene: TRBJ2-5
clone size: once
D gene: TRBD2
V gene: TRBV7-3
CDR3 protein: CASSFGPASGQETQYF
CDR3 DNA: TGTGCCAGCAGCTTCGGCCCGGCTAGCGGCCAAGAGACCCAGTACTTC

J gene: TRBJ1-6
clone size: NA
D gene: NA
V gene: TRBV2
CDR3 protein: CASSGSGASRGSPLHF
CDR3 DNA: TGTGCCAGCAGTGGTAGCGGGGCTTCGCGCGGTTCACCCCTCCACTTT

J gene: TRBJ2-2
clone size: NA
D gene: NA
V gene: TRBV14
CDR3 protein: CASSQVGGRRTGELFF
CDR3 DNA: TGTGCCAGCAGCCAAGTGGGGGGGCGTCGTACCGGGGAGCTGTTTTTT

J gene: TRBJ2-1
clone size: NA
D gene: TRBD2
V gene: TRBV19
CDR3 protein: CASSGSGGHYNEQFF
CDR3 DNA: TGTGCCAGTAGCGGGAGCGGGGGCCATTACAATGAGCAGTTCTTC

J gene: TRBJ2-2
clone size: NA
D gene: NA
V gene: TRBV6-5
CDR3 protein: CASRQGGTGELFF
CDR3 DNA: TGTGCCAGCAGACAGGGGGGGACCGGGGAGCTGTTTTTT